These 30 T cell receptor beta chains were sequenced from one sample in a study of T cells in Graves' hyperthyroidism and ophthalmopathy. Amplified TCR beta CDR3 regions derived from RNA transcripts. RT-PCR in the first round (using the HTBI primer set) targeted the TCR CDR3. Via MiXCR, TCRdb re-called the multiplex PCR reads, giving one row per CDR3 protein. The table lists around 570,000 distinct CDR3 sequences, less than 20% of them singletons, with around 50% in the top ten. Sequencing used blood. The receptors originated from a man in his forties with Graves' ophthalmopathy.

This clonotype occurred a few times. This chain joins TRBV29-1 and TRBJ2-5; D gene uncertain. Germline CDR1 and CDR2: SQVTM and ANQGSEA. V was clipped by 3 bases and J by 5 bases, with 16 bases between them. The CDR3 runs to 14 residues. CDR3 DNA: TGCAGCGTTGATCCCCCGGGCCGTCAGGAGACCCAGTACTTC. Protein sequence: CSVDPPGRQETQYF.

This clonotype was found a few times. The chain uses TRBV20-1 and TRBJ1-5; 10 positions agree with TRBD1. The CDR3 consists of 13 residues. Losses at the gene ends were 1 base for V and 7 bases for J; bases not matched to a gene: 1. Germline-derived CDR1 and CDR2 are DFQATT and SNEGSKA (reference sequence). The CDR3 sequence: CSARADRGQPQHF. CDR3 nucleotides: TGCAGTGCTAGAGCGGACAGGGGGCAGCCCCAGCATTTT.

This clonotype was detected ten times or more. V and J are TRBV20-1 and TRBJ1-5; a possible D gene is TRBD1 (5 bases). CDR1 is DFQATT, CDR2 SNEGSKA, per germline (reference sequence). Trimming took off 0 bases at V and 6 bases at J, with 12 bases between the two ends. The CDR3 is made up of 14 amino acids. CDR3 sequence reads: CSAREVGRGQPQHF. In DNA form, the CDR3 reads TGCAGTGCTAGAGAGGTGGGGCGCGGTCAGCCCCAGCATTTT.

V is TRBV19 and J is TRBJ1-5; no reliable D call. V was shortened by 3 bases and J by 2 bases, with 11 bases between the two germline ends. Germline CDR1 is LNHDA and CDR2 is SQIVND (reference sequence). The CDR3 is made up of 15 amino acids. CDR3 in DNA: TGTGCCAGTAGTATTCGAGGGCAGGGCAATCAGCCCCAGCATTTT. This sequence encodes CASSIRGQGNQPQHF.

In this sample, this clonotype turned up a few times. V gene TRBV5-8 combines with J gene TRBJ2-1; 7 bases align to TRBD1. Unmatched junction bases numbered 8, after V lost 8 bases and J lost 6 bases. CDR3 length: 13 amino acids. Germline lookup yields CDR1 SGHTS and CDR2 YDEGEE. CDR3 sequence (DNA): TGTGCCAGTCTTAGGACAGGAAGCAATGAGCAGTTCTTC. Amino acids: CASLRTGSNEQFF.

This chain links TRBV5-1 with TRBJ2-3; either TRBD1 or TRBD2 may supply D (5 bases each). The CDR3 consists of 15 residues. V lost 2 bases, J lost 0 bases, and 10 bases lay in between. Germline CDR1 and CDR2: SGHRS and YFSETQ. The CDR3 protein is CASSLYGDSTDTQYF. The CDR3 DNA reads TGCGCCAGCAGCTTATATGGGGACAGCACAGATACGCAGTATTTT.

The chain uses TRBV7-2 and TRBJ2-7; 14 nucleotides line up with TRBD2. V was pared by 3 bases and J by 6 bases, with 19 bases of the junction left unmatched. Germline values: CDR1 SGHTA, CDR2 FQGNSA. The CDR3 contains 20 residues. The CDR3 sequence: CASSLTPRGTSGSVLGEQYF. The CDR3 nucleotides read TGTGCCAGCAGCTTGACACCTAGAGGGACTAGCGGGAGCGTCTTGGGCGAGCAGTACTTC.

At least ten counts were recorded for this clonotype. The chain carries TRBV18 and TRBJ2-1, with a tentative D call TRBD2 (5 bases). The CDR3 extends over 16 amino acids. V was pared by 11 bases and J by 6 bases, with 26 bases between. In germline, CDR1 is KGHSH, CDR2 LQKENI. The CDR3 coding sequence is TGTGCCGGATCGGGTGAGGGCCCACTCACTCCCAATGAGCAGTTCTTC. It encodes CAGSGEGPLTPNEQFF.

This clonotype has more than one count but fewer than ten. V usage is TRBV29-1 and J usage is TRBJ2-7; 12 bases align to TRBD2. V gave up 4 bases and J gave up 6 bases; unmatched junction bases: 10. Germline CDR1 and CDR2: SQVTM and ANQGSEA. The CDR3 is made up of 15 amino acids. Here the CDR3 DNA reads TGCAGCGTTGCGGCAAGACTAGCGGGAGTCGGCGAGCAGTACTTC. Its translation: CSVAARLAGVGEQYF.

In DNA form, the CDR3 reads TGCAGTGCTAGTACTGGGGGTCTTGGAAACACCATATATTTT. Translated: CSASTGGLGNTIYF. This rearrangement joins TRBV20-1 to TRBJ1-3, with D possibly TRBD1 on 5 matching bases. CDR1 and CDR2 from the germline V gene are DFQATT and SNEGSKA (reference sequence). The ends were cut back, 3 bases at V and 3 bases at J, with 12 bases in the middle. The CDR3 covers 14 residues.

V is TRBV20-1 and J is TRBJ2-7, with 7 bases lining up with TRBD1. Germline V lookup: CDR1 DFQATT, CDR2 SNEGSKA (reference sequence). There are 15 residues in the CDR3. The V gene end was trimmed by 3 bases and the J gene end by 0 bases; junction bases not matched to a gene: 8. The DNA for the CDR3 is TGCAGTGCTAGGGTGGAGACAGGGATCTCCTACGAGCAGTACTTC. It translates to CSARVETGISYEQYF.

The chain is built from TRBV5-4 and TRBJ2-5; no clear D. The V end lost 4 bases, the J end lost 5 bases, and 15 bases lay between the germline ends. This CDR3 region has 14 residues. Germline CDR1 SGHNT, CDR2 YYREEE (reference sequence). The CDR3 nucleotides read TGTGCCAGCAGCCTGAACTGGGCCCAGGAGACCCAGTACTTC. Translation: CASSLNWAQETQYF.

The genes are TRBV27 and TRBJ1-5; tentative D call: TRBD1 (5 bases). Germline V gene data show CDR1 as MNHEY and CDR2 as SMNVEV (reference sequence). V lost 5 bases, J lost 6 bases, and 20 bases lay in between. This CDR3 is built from 16 residues. CDR3 loop: CASSPRQFGLFQPQHF. The CDR3 nucleotides read TGTGCCAGCAGTCCCAGACAGTTCGGACTTTTTCAGCCCCAGCATTTT.

Ten or more counts support this clonotype. The rearrangement links TRBV2 to TRBJ2-1; the D call may be TRBD1 or TRBD2 (7 bases each). V shed 9 bases and J shed 7 bases, with 22 bases lying between them. Germline assignment: CDR1 SNHLY and CDR2 FYNNEI. CDR3 length: 15 residues. CDR3 sequence: CARGGGGGYLNEQFF. DNA of the CDR3: TGTGCCAGAGGAGGGGGCGGGGGTTATTTGAATGAGCAGTTCTTC.

The chain joins TRBV29-1 to TRBJ2-7; tentative D call: TRBD1 (6 bases). This CDR3 contains 12 residues. Germline assignment: CDR1 SQVTM and CDR2 ANQGSEA. Trimming removed 1 base at V and 4 bases at J, with 8 bases between. CDR3 DNA: TGCAGCGTTGAAGGGGGGCGGTACGAGCAGTACTTC. It is translated as CSVEGGRYEQYF.

This sequence joins TRBV20-1 and TRBJ2-5; D is possibly TRBD2 (6 bases). The CDR3 has 16 residues. Trimming shortened V by 1 base and J by 1 base, and 16 bases separated the two germline ends. CDR1 DFQATT and CDR2 SNEGSKA come from the germline V gene (reference sequence). The CDR3 nucleotides are TGCAGTGCTAGAGGGTCAGCGGAGGGTACCCAAGAGACCCAGTACTTC. Encoded protein: CSARGSAEGTQETQYF.

The sample holds many counts of this clonotype. V usage is TRBV9 and J usage is TRBJ2-1, with D possibly being TRBD1 or TRBD2 (7 bases each). The CDR3 extends over 16 amino acids. Germline V CDR1 and CDR2: SGDLS, YYNGEE. Trimming took 0 bases from V and 1 from J, leaving 11 bases between them. CDR3 residues: CASSVGGGQSYNEQFF. DNA of the CDR3: TGTGCCAGCAGCGTAGGGGGGGGACAGTCCTACAATGAGCAGTTCTTC. The full variable domain, its missing parts supplied by reference TRBV9 and TRBJ2-1, is DSGVTQTPKHLITATGQRVTLRCSPRSGDLSVYWYQQSLDQGLQFLIQYYNGEERAKGNILERFSAQQFPDLHSELNLSSLELGDSALYFCASSVGGGQSYNEQFFGPGTRLTVL.

The chain has TRBV27 and TRBJ1-2, with unresolved D. The V end was cut by 5 bases, the J end by 3 bases, with 19 bases between. The CDR3 has 16 residues. Germline assignment: CDR1 MNHEY and CDR2 SMNVEV (reference sequence). The CDR3 sequence is CASSPLTRVEDYGYTF. CDR3 nucleotide sequence: TGTGCCAGCAGTCCGCTGACGCGGGTGGAAGACTATGGCTACACCTTC.

This clonotype was seen only a few times. The genes are TRBV13 and TRBJ2-7; D not certain. The germline CDR1 and CDR2 sequences are PRHDT and FYEKMQ (reference sequence). The CDR3 length is 11 residues. V lost 4 bases and J lost 7, with 8 bases in between. CDR3 region: CASSYHGEQYF. Written as DNA, the CDR3 is TGTGCCAGCAGCTACCACGGGGAGCAGTACTTC. The complete variable domain, with remaining parts taken from reference TRBV13 and TRBJ2-7, reads AAGVIQSPRHLIKEKRETATLKCYPIPRHDTVYWYQQGPGQDPQFLISFYEKMQSDKGSIPDRFSAQQFSDYHSELNMSSLELGDSALYFCASSYHGEQYFGPGTRLTVT.

This clonotype was counted at least ten times. V usage is TRBV11-3 and J usage is TRBJ2-5; no firm D call. V lost 2 bases and J lost 5, with 9 bases in between. Germline CDR1 SGHNT, CDR2 YENEEA. The CDR3 runs 13 residues. The CDR3, as DNA: TGTGCCAGCAGCTTAATGGGAATGGAGACCCAGTACTTC. Translated: CASSLMGMETQYF.

A few counts support this clonotype. The chain uses TRBV5-6 and TRBJ2-7, with D hard to call. The CDR3 loop spans 13 amino acids. Trimming took off 1 base at V and 5 bases at J, with 10 bases between the two ends. Germline loops: CDR1 SGHDT, CDR2 YYEEEE. The CDR3 bases are TGTGCCAGCAGCTTGACCCACCCCGACGAGCAGTACTTC. This sequence encodes CASSLTHPDEQYF.

This clonotype was seen ten or more times. The chain couples TRBV30 to TRBJ1-5; possibly TRBD1 for D (6 bases). V was shortened by 0 bases and J by 3 bases, with 18 bases between the two germline ends. The CDR3 spans 17 residues. Germline V gives CDR1 GTSNPN, CDR2 SVGIG (reference sequence). The CDR3: CAWSVGAAQGYNQPQHF. Here the CDR3 DNA reads TGTGCCTGGAGTGTGGGTGCGGCACAGGGTTACAATCAGCCCCAGCATTTT.

The chain has TRBV6-1 and TRBJ2-3; the D gene is possibly TRBD2 (6 bases). Germline lookup yields CDR1 MNHNS and CDR2 SASEGT. Deletions cut 8 bases from V and 3 bases from J, with 15 bases between. The CDR3 has 14 residues. CDR3 loop: CASGRDLTTDTQYF. CDR3 coding DNA: TGTGCCAGCGGGCGGGACTTAACAACAGATACGCAGTATTTT.

This clonotype was seen many times. The chain employs TRBV2 and TRBJ2-1; perhaps TRBD2 as D (6 bases). There are 15 residues in the CDR3. V lost 6 bases, J lost 7 bases, and 19 bases lay in between. Germline CDR1 is SNHLY and CDR2 is FYNNEI. CDR3 protein: CASRGGATEWNEQFF. The CDR3 DNA sequence: TGTGCCAGCAGGGGGGGTGCCACGGAGTGGAATGAGCAGTTCTTC.

This clonotype appeared many times. This chain connects TRBV7-2 to TRBJ1-2, with D unresolved. The CDR3 length is 13 residues. V was cut by 5 bases and J by 4 bases, with 11 bases left in between. The germline V gene encodes CDR1 SGHTA and CDR2 FQGNSA. The CDR3 loop reads CASSPADFYGYTF. The CDR3, as DNA: TGTGCCAGCAGCCCAGCCGACTTCTATGGCTACACCTTC. Full variable domain (remainder filled in from reference TRBV7-2 and TRBJ1-2): GAGVSQSPSNKVTEKGKDVELRCDPISGHTALYWYRQSLGQGLEFLIYFQGNSAPDKSGLPSDRFSAERTGGSVSTLTIQRTQQEDSAVYLCASSPADFYGYTFGSGTRLTVV.

V is TRBV24-1 and J is TRBJ1-1; D not certain. The germline V gene has CDR1 KGHDR and CDR2 SFDVKD. Between the trimmed V and J ends, which lost 7 bases and 0 bases, there was a span of 8 bases. The CDR3 runs to 13 residues. The CDR3 bases are TGTGCCACCAGAGATGTTTTGAACACTGAAGCTTTCTTT. Encoded protein: CATRDVLNTEAFF.

The chain employs TRBV2 and TRBJ2-7; D is ambiguous. The CDR3 sequence is 11 residues long. Trimming stripped 11 bases from V and 2 bases from J, with 10 bases between. Germline V gene sequence: CDR1 SNHLY, CDR2 FYNNEI. The CDR3 DNA is TGTGCCGCCCTGGTCACCTACGAGCAGTACTTC. Translating it yields CAALVTYEQYF.

This clonotype was recorded once. The chain uses TRBV5-5 and TRBJ1-2; D remains ambiguous. The CDR3 contains 15 residues. The germline gives CDR1 SGHKS, CDR2 YYEKEE (reference sequence). The ends were cut back, 0 bases at V and 8 bases at J, with 17 bases in the middle. The CDR3: CASSLATSEEWGYTF. The DNA of the CDR3 is TGTGCCAGCAGCTTGGCTACTTCGGAAGAGTGGGGCTACACCTTC.

This clonotype appeared a few times. The chain combines TRBV5-1 with TRBJ2-3; 7 nucleotides align to TRBD2. V lost 3 bases to trimming and J lost 2 bases; unmatched junction nucleotides: 6. CDR3 length: 15 amino acids. Germline values: CDR1 SGHRS, CDR2 YFSETQ. The CDR3 sequence is CASSSGGVHTDTQYF. The CDR3, as DNA: TGCGCCAGCAGCTCTGGGGGGGTTCACACAGATACGCAGTATTTT.

This clonotype was recorded once. This chain links TRBV27 with TRBJ2-2, with D uncertain. The CDR3 is made up of 18 amino acids. Trimming removed 2 bases from V and 0 bases from J, with 16 bases in between. CDR1 is MNHEY, CDR2 SMNVEV, per germline (reference sequence). The CDR3 protein is CASSLTPGIFSNTGELFF. In DNA form, the CDR3 reads TGTGCCAGCAGTTTAACGCCAGGAATCTTTTCGAACACCGGGGAGCTGTTTTTT.